What follows are 7 T cell receptor beta chains derived from one specimen sequenced in a study of shared clonotypes between healthy human individuals. Sequenced by immunoSEQ multiplex PCR; TCRdb stores in-frame clones only, minus some. The data hold roughly 500,000 clones, with roughly 78% observed a single time. Specimen: PBMCs. The receptors were sampled from a woman in her forties in good health. Some clones in this sample may be carry-over from other donors' samples.

The CDR3 bases are TGTGCCAGTAGTATGAGGGGTTCTTTGGGACAGGGGATTACCAACGAGCAGTACTTC. Translation gives CASSMRGSLGQGITNEQYF. J is TRBJ2-7 and V is TRBV19; 10 bases fit TRBD1. The trim removed 3 bases at V and 5 bases at J, leaving 19 bases unmatched. Per germline, CDR1 LNHDA and CDR2 SQIVND (reference sequence). The CDR3 consists of 19 residues. Full variable domain (missing parts from reference TRBV19 and TRBJ2-7): DGGITQSPKYLFRKEGQNVTLSCEQNLNHDAMYWYRQDPGQGLRLIYYSQIVNDFQKGDIAEGYSVSREKKESFPLTVTSAQKNPTAFYLCASSMRGSLGQGITNEQYFGPGTRLTVT.

V is TRBV7-7 and J is TRBJ2-5, with D unresolved. Germline-derived CDR1 and CDR2 are SSHAT and FNYEAQ (reference sequence). V lost 6 bases and J lost 5, with 13 bases in between. There are 13 residues in the CDR3. This CDR3 is CASSRVYRETQYF. The CDR3, as DNA: TGTGCCAGCAGTCGGGTATACCGGGAGACCCAGTACTTC.

CDR3 nucleotide sequence: TGTGCCAGCAGCATACAAGCCGAGGCTGGTTACGAGCAGTACTTC. This translates into CASSIQAEAGYEQYF. The rearrangement uses TRBV11-2 and TRBJ2-7; D is unresolved. The germline V gene encodes CDR1 SGHAT and CDR2 FQNNGV. The CDR3 sequence is 15 residues long. Trimming removed 5 bases at V and 4 bases at J, with 18 bases between. Together with reference TRBV11-2 and TRBJ2-7, the CDR3 gives the full variable domain: EAGVAQSPRYKIIEKRQSVAFWCNPISGHATLYWYQQILGQGPKLLIQFQNNGVVDDSQLPKDRFSAERLKGVDSTLKIQPAKLEDSAVYLCASSIQAEAGYEQYFGPGTRLTVT.

This clone was seen a few times. The chain couples TRBV28 to TRBJ1-2; no definite D call. The CDR3 sequence is 12 residues long. CDR1 and CDR2 (germline): MDHEN, SYDVKM. Trimming took off 2 bases at V and 8 bases at J, with 9 bases between the two ends. DNA of the CDR3: TGTGCCAGCAGTTTACCAAACGGAGGCTACACCTTC. This codes for CASSLPNGGYTF.

This clone has a count of ten or more. The rearrangement joins TRBV6-4 to TRBJ2-1, with 7 bases identical to TRBD1. V gave up 5 bases and J gave up 4 bases; unmatched junction bases: 8. Germline V gene sequence: CDR1 MRHNA, CDR2 SNTAGT. The CDR3 sequence is 15 residues long. This chain's CDR3 is CASSLRQGEYNEQFF. The CDR3, as DNA: TGTGCCAGCAGTCTTAGACAGGGAGAGTACAATGAGCAGTTCTTC.

The V call is TRBV23-1, the J call TRBJ1-4; the match to TRBD1 covers 10 bases. TRBV23-1 is labeled an ORF, and its function is uncertain. CDR3 length equals 20 residues. The J segment lost 6 bases and the V segment lost 6 bases, leaving 22 bases of the junction unmatched. The DNA of the CDR3 is TGCGCCAGCAGCGACCTGGGAGGACAGGGGGGGCCTTGGATTGATGAAAAACTGTTTTTT. It encodes CASSDLGGQGGPWIDEKLFF.

The V call is TRBV18, the J call TRBJ2-3; 12 positions match TRBD2. CDR1 and CDR2 from the germline V gene are KGHSH and LQKENI. The CDR3 has 15 amino acids. The ends lost 5 bases at V and 3 bases at J; junction bases unmatched: 3. The CDR3 DNA is TGTGCCAGCTCAGCCACTAGCGGGAGGACAGATACGCAGTATTTT. It is translated as CASSATSGRTDTQYF.